This T cell receptor beta chain was observed in a study of Ad26.COV2.S vaccination and SARS-CoV-2 variants. Study-wide results and limits: Total T cell responses were possibly underestimated by TCR breadth and depth analyses. Recipients given vaccine exceeded placebo recipients in spike-specific TCR breadth.

Germline V CDR1 and CDR2: MNHEY, SVGEGT. The CDR3 runs to 14 residues. V trimming: 7 bases; J trimming: 4 bases; junction bases outside the gene matches: 10. The method was immunoSEQ multiplex PCR; TCRdb's version includes in-frame clones alone and lacks a portion of them. The top ten clones hold 10% to 15% of a sample with fewer than 500,000 clones, approximately 92% of them seen once. Noted treatment: over 15 received Ad26.COV2.S at low or high dose, single or two shots; five or six received placebo; per-sample allocation not given. Sample collection was performed on day 63 after the first vaccine or placebo injection. Remarks on this clone: As yet, its antigen is unknown.

The sample here was peripheral blood, taken in a trial of Ad26.COV2.S vaccine versus placebo. V usage is TRBV6-2 or TRBV6-3 and J usage is TRBJ2-7; 7 bases are shared with TRBD1. The sequence came from a person between 18 and 65 years old who received the Ad26.COV2.S COVID-19 vaccine or a placebo. The CDR3 DNA is TGTGCCAGCATCCCGGGACAGCTAGCTTACGAGCAGTACTTC. It is translated as CASIPGQLAYEQYF.